This T cell receptor (beta chain) was sequenced for a study of naive and memory T cell subsets (dated by TCRdb to 2015 to 2018). A note on the overall study: An open-source, UMI-based TCR alpha and beta sequencing pipeline was applied to sorted naive and memory peripheral blood T cell subsets. Complete agreement was observed between the functional CMV T cell responses and the IgG serology results. RNA was DNase-treated and reverse transcribed with TCR constant-region primers, mostly using SuperScript III. Overall study results and their limits: In both CD4 and CD8 cells, the Gini index increased while Shannon and inverse Simpson diversity decreased from naive through CM, EM and EMRA. The repertoire findings for the naive and memory subsets could not be validated against a ground truth, as none was available. RNA-based TCR counts may be influenced by expression changes linked to T cell activation and differentiation. A clonotype was defined as a single alpha or beta chain sequence rather than as a paired alpha/beta receptor. After error correction, over 90% of naive TCR sequences appeared only once, giving much steeper abundance distributions than memory subsets. TCR abundance followed a power law with an exponent that was different for naive and memory subsets but consistent across the three individuals.

This clonotype was recorded a few times. Its antigen is not yet known. No much larger clone is present one base from it, and per-base qualities are unavailable. V is cut back by 6 bases and J by 0 bases, with 8 bases in the junction unmatched. The CDR3 has 16 amino acids, counting the end cysteine and phenylalanine. Kept here is only the CDR3 DNA, which spans 48 bases and is read in frame from base 1. CDR1 and CDR2 (MDHEN, SYDVKM) derive from the germline V gene. The protocol used for the library was UMI-ligation and nested PCR. An equimolar mix of two oligonucleotides covering both TRBC1 and TRBC2 was used as the beta constant-region primer. Four rounds of PCR, combining the SP2 primer with nested alpha and beta constant-region primers, were used to amplify the ligated cDNA. A single-stranded oligonucleotide carrying the SP2 primer and a 12-nucleotide UMI was ligated to the 3' end of the cDNA by T4 RNA ligase 1. The ligation reaction was incubated at 16°C for roughly 19-25 hours. PCR2 was typically run as a SYBR Green qPCR and stopped at a predetermined threshold to prevent over-amplification. Agencourt AMPure XP magnetic beads were used for all purifications after the first. Libraries were quantified by Qubit and checked on a TapeStation, where a main peak was expected near 650 bp. Pooled libraries were sequenced on an Illumina MiSeq with v2 2x251 paired-end kits, typically giving roughly 0.85-2.2 million reads per sample. Each sample's library went into the pool at 4 to 5 nM, and about 4.5-8% PhiX was added to help with cluster recognition. The study's processing was this. Decombinator assigned V and J genes to Demultiplexor-processed FASTQ reads by tag matching, allowing a single base-pair mismatch. By using UMIs, Collapsinator corrected both sequencing errors and the frequency errors caused by PCR heterogeneity. CDR3Translator translated TCRs and extracted CDR3s from the conserved cysteine to the FGXG phenylalanine, flagging non-productive sequences. Gini, Shannon entropy and inverse Simpson indices were calculated on repertoires that had been subsampled to equal numbers of UMI-defined TCRs. Within the linear range, a power law was fitted by maximum likelihood to the distributions of clonotype abundance. Similar UMI counts, unique TCR numbers and clonal distributions were obtained with the pipeline and with MIGEC on one naive CD8 sample. Repertoires were searched for about 7,300 CMV-associated CDR3 sequences compiled from VDJdb and a published dataset. TCRdb trimmed public reads at Q25 via fastp, called clones via MiXCR and kept in-frame beta chains. Merged by CDR3 protein, the rows form single entries marked with the most common genes and DNA. TCRdb, rather than the study authors, made the V and J calls. Across this sample there are 95,000 to 150,000 distinct CDR3 sequences, with about 36% seen only once. The leading ten clones occupy 0.8% to 1% of the sample.

From the second PCR step onward, the TCR alpha chain libraries and the TCR beta chain libraries were amplified separately. To determine each donor's CMV status, fresh PBMCs were stimulated overnight with CMV viral lysate, and IFNgamma production from CD4+ T cells was then assessed. Miltenyi beads were used first to positively select CD4 T cells, and CD8 T cells were then positively selected from the CD4-negative fraction. Cells stained for CD3, CD4, CD8, CD45RA, CD27 and a live/dead dye were sorted on a BD Aria II into four subsets by CD45RA and CD27. Blood came from a few healthy volunteers, each fractionated into CD4 and CD8 T cells and then into four differentiation subsets. About 110 ml of peripheral blood was collected from each donor, and PBMC were isolated by Ficoll-Paque PLUS density-gradient centrifugation. Sorted cells were lysed in RLT buffer, and RNA was extracted with a Qiagen RNeasy kit and stored at -80°C.

This sequence was found in a human donor in good health. Sample: central memory CD4+ T cells from blood. This specimen's cell subset or site label, per the study, means: central memory, CD45RA- CD27+. The V and J segments used are TRBV28 and TRBJ2-1; 7 central nucleotides agree with TRBD1. Here the CDR3 is given as CASSPAGTASYNEQFF. The DNA reads as follows: TGTGCCAGCAGCCCCGCAGGGACAGCCTCCTACAATGAGCAGTTCTTC.